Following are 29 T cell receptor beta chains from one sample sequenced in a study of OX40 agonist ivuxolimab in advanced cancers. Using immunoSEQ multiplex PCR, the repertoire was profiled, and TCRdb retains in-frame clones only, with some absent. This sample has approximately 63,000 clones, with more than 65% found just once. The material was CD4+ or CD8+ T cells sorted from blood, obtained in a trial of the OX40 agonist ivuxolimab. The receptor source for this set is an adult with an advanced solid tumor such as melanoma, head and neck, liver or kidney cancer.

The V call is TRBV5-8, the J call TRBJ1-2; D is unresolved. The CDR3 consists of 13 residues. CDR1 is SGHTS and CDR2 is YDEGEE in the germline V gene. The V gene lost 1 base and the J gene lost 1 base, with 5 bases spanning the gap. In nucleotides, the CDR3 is TGTGCCAGCAGCTTGCTGCTTAACTATGGCTACACCTTC. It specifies CASSLLLNYGYTF.

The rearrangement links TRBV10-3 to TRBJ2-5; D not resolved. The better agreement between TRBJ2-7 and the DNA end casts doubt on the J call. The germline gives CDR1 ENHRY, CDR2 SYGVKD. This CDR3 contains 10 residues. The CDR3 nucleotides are TGTGCCATCAGTGCCTACGAGCAGTACTTC. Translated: CAISAYEQYF.

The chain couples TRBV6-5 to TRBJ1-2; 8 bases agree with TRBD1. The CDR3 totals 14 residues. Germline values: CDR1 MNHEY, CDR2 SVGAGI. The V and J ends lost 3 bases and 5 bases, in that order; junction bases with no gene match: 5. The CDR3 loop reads CASSYGQGKYGYTF. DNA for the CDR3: TGTGCCAGCAGTTATGGACAGGGAAAGTATGGCTACACCTTC.

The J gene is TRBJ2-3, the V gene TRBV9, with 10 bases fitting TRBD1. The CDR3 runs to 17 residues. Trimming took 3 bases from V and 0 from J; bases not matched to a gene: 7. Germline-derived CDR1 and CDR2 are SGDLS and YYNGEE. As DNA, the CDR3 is TGTGCCAGCAGCGAGGGGACAGGGGTGGTAAGCACAGATACGCAGTATTTT. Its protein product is CASSEGTGVVSTDTQYF.

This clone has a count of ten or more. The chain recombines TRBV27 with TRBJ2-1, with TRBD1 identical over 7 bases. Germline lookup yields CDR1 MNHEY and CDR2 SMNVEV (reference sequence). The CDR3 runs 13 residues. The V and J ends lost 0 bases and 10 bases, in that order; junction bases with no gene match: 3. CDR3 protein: CASSLSGQAEQFF. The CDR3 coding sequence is TGTGCCAGCAGTTTATCCGGACAGGCCGAGCAGTTCTTC.

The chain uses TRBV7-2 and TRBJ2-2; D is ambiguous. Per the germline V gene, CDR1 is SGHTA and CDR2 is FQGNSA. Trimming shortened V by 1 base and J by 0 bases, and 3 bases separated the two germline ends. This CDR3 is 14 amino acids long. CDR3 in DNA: TGTGCCAGCAGCTTAGATCCGAACACCGGGGAGCTGTTTTTT. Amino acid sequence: CASSLDPNTGELFF.

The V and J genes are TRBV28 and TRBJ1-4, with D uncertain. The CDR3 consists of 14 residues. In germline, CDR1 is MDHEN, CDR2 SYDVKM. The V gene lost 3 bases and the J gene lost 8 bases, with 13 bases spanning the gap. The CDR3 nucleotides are TGTGCCAGCAGTTTTGACCGAATAAGGGAAAAACTGTTTTTT. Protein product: CASSFDRIREKLFF.

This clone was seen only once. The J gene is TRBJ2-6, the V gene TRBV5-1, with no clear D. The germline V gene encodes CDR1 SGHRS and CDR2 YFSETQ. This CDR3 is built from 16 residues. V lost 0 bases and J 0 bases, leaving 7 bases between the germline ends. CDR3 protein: CASSLERISGANVLTF. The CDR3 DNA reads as TGCGCCAGCAGCTTGGAACGGATCTCTGGGGCCAACGTCCTGACTTTC. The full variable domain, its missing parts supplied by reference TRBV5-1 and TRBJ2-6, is KAGVTQTPRYLIKTRGQQVTLSCSPISGHRSVSWYQQTPGQGLQFLFEYFSETQRNKGNFPGRFSGRQFSNSRSEMNVSTLELGDSALYLCASSLERISGANVLTFGAGSRLTVL.

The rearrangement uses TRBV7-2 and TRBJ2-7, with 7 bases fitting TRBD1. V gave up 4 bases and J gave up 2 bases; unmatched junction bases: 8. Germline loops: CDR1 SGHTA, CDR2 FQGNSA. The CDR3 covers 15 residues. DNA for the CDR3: TGTGCCAGCAGCTACGGACAGGCGTTAACCTACGAGCAGTACTTC. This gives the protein CASSYGQALTYEQYF.

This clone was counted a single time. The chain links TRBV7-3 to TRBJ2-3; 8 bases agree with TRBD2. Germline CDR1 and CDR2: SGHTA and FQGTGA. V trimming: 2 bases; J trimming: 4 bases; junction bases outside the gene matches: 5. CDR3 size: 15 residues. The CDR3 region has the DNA TGTGCCAGCAGCTTATGGACTAGCCTCTCAGATACGCAGTATTTT. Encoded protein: CASSLWTSLSDTQYF.

DNA of the CDR3: TGTGCCAGCAGTCTTTCCCTCAATTCACCCCTCCACTTT. Its protein product is CASSLSLNSPLHF. This rearrangement joins TRBV27 to TRBJ1-6; D gene ambiguous. Trimming left V 5 bases short and J 7 bases short, with 9 bases between. Germline V lookup: CDR1 MNHEY, CDR2 SMNVEV (reference sequence). CDR3 length: 13 residues.

CDR3 residues: CASSPRWGNEQFF. CDR3 sequence (DNA): TGTGCCAGCAGCCCCAGGTGGGGCAATGAGCAGTTCTTC. This sequence joins TRBV9 and TRBJ2-1, with D unclear. Trimming took off 4 bases at V and 6 bases at J, with 11 bases between the two ends. The CDR3 is 13 residues long. The germline CDR1 and CDR2 sequences are SGDLS and YYNGEE.

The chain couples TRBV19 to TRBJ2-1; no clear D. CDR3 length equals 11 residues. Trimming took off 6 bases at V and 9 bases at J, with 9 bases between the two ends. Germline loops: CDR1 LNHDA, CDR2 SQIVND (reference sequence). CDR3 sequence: CASSTESEQFF. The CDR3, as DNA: TGTGCCAGTAGCACGGAGAGTGAGCAGTTCTTC.

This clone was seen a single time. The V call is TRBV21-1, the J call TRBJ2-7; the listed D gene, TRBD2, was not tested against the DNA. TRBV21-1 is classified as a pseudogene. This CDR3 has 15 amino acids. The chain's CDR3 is CASSKAPQRAYEQYF. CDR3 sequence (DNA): TGTGCCAGCAGCAAAGCCCCACAACGGGCCTACGAGCAGTACTTC.

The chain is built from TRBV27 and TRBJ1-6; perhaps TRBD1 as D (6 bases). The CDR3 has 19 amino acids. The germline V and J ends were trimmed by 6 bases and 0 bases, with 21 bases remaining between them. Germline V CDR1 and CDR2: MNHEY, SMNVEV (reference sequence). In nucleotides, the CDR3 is TGTGCCAGCAGCCCGGACGCCGGGACACGGAGCTCCTATAATTCACCCCTCCACTTT. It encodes CASSPDAGTRSSYNSPLHF.

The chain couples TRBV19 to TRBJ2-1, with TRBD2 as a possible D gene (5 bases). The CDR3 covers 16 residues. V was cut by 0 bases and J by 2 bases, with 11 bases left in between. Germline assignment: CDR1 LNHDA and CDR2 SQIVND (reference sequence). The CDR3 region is CASSIDGGPPYNEQFF. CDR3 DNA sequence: TGTGCCAGTAGTATAGACGGCGGGCCCCCCTACAATGAGCAGTTCTTC. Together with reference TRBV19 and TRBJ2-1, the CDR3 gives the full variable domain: DGGITQSPKYLFRKEGQNVTLSCEQNLNHDAMYWYRQDPGQGLRLIYYSQIVNDFQKGDIAEGYSVSREKKESFPLTVTSAQKNPTAFYLCASSIDGGPPYNEQFFGPGTRLTVL.

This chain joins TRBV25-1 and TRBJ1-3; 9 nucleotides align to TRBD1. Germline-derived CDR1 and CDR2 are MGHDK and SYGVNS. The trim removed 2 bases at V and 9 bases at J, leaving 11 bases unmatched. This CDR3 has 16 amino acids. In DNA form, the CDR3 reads TGTGCCAGCAGTGAACCGGACAGGGGACAAAGAAGCACCATATATTTT. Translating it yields CASSEPDRGQRSTIYF.

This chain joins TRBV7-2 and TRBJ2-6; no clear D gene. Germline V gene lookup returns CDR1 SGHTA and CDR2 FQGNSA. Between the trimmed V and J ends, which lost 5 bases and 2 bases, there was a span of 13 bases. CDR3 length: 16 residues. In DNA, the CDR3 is TGTGCCAGCAGCCCCCGGGTGTTAACTGGGGCCAACGTCCTGACTTTC. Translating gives CASSPRVLTGANVLTF.

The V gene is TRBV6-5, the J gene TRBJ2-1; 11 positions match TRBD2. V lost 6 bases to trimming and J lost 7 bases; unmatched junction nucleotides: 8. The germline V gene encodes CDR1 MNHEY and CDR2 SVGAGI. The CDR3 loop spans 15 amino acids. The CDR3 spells CASSSGTSGRNEQFF. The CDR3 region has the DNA TGTGCCAGCAGCTCCGGGACTAGCGGTAGGAATGAGCAGTTCTTC.

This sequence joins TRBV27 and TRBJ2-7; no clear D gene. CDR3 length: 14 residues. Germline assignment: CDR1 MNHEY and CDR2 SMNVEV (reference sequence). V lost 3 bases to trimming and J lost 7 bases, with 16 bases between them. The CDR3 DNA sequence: TGTGCCAGCAGTTTTATTGGTAGGGTAGGAGAGCAGTACTTC. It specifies CASSFIGRVGEQYF.

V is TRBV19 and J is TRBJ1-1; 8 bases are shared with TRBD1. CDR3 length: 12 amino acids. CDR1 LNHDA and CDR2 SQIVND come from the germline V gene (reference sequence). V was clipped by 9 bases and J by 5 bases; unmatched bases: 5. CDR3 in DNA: TGTGCCAGCAAGACAGGGGTGACTGAAGCTTTCTTT. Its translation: CASKTGVTEAFF. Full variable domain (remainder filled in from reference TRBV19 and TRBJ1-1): DGGITQSPKYLFRKEGQNVTLSCEQNLNHDAMYWYRQDPGQGLRLIYYSQIVNDFQKGDIAEGYSVSREKKESFPLTVTSAQKNPTAFYLCASKTGVTEAFFGQGTRLTVV.

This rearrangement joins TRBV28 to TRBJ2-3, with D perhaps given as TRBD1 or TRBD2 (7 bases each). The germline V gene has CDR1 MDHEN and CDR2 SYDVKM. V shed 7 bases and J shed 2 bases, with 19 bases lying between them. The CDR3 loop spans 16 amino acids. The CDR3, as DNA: TGTGCCAGCACCTCAAGCGGGGACAGCACCACAGATACGCAGTATTTT. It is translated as CASTSSGDSTTDTQYF.

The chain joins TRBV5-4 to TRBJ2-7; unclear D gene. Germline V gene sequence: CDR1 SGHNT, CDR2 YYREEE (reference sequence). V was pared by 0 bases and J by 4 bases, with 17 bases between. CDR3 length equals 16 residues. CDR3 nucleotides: TGTGCCAGCAGCTTGGCCTTGGGCGTCAATCCGTACGAGCAGTACTTC. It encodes CASSLALGVNPYEQYF.

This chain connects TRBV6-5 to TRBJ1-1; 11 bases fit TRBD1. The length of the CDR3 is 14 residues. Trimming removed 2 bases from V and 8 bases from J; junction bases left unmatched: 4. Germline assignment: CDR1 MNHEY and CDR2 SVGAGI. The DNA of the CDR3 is TGTGCCAGCAGTTACGGACAGGGGGCCTCAGAAGCTTTCTTT. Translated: CASSYGQGASEAFF.

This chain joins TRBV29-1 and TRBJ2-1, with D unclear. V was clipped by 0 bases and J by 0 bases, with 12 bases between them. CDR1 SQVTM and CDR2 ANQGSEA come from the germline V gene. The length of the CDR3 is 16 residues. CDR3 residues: CSVEDPIQSSYNEQFF. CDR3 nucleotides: TGCAGCGTTGAAGATCCGATACAGAGCTCCTACAATGAGCAGTTCTTC.

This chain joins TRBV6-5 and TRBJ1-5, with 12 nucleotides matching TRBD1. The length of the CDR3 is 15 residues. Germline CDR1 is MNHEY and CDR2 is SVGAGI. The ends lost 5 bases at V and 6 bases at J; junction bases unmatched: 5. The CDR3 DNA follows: TGTGCCAGCAGTCCCGGGACAGGGGGCCTTCAGCCCCAGCATTTT. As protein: CASSPGTGGLQPQHF.

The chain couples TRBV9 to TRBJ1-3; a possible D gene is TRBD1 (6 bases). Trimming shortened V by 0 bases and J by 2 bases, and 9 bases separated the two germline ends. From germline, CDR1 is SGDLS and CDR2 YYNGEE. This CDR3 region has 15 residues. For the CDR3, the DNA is TGTGCCAGCAGCGTAGGAGGGGGTCCTGGAAACACCATATATTTT. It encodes CASSVGGGPGNTIYF. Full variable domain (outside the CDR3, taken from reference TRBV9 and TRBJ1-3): DSGVTQTPKHLITATGQRVTLRCSPRSGDLSVYWYQQSLDQGLQFLIQYYNGEERAKGNILERFSAQQFPDLHSELNLSSLELGDSALYFCASSVGGGPGNTIYFGEGSWLTVV.

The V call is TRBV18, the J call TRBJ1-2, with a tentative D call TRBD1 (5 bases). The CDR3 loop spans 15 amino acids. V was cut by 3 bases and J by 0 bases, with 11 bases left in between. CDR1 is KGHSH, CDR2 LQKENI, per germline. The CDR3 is CASSPGQTTNYGYTF. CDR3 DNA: TGTGCCAGCTCACCGGGGCAGACCACTAACTATGGCTACACCTTC.

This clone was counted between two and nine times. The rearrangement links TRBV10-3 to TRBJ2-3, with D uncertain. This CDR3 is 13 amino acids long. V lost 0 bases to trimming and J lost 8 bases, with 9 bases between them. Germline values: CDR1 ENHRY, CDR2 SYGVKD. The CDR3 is CAISESTPPTQYF. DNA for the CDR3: TGTGCCATCAGTGAGTCGACCCCCCCTACGCAGTATTTT.